One and the same sample provided the 9 T cell receptor beta chains below, sequenced in a study of beta chain features in type 1 diabetes. The entirety of the isolated RNA underwent reverse transcription, so expressed TCRB transcripts were sequenced. Assay used: immunoSEQ multiplex PCR; TCRdb lists only in-frame clones, some missing. The table lists about 340,000 clones, 7.5% to 9% of them singletons. The material sequenced was central memory CD4+ T cells from blood. These TCRs come from a woman younger than 30 in good health.

This clone was detected many times. The chain links TRBV18 to TRBJ2-3, with a weak D call TRBD2 (6 bases). Looked up from germline, CDR1 is KGHSH and CDR2 is LQKENI. This CDR3 has 14 residues. V dropped 4 bases and J dropped 1 base, with 9 bases sitting between them. The CDR3 DNA is TGTGCCAGCTCACGCGGGACTGGCACAGATACGCAGTATTTT. Protein: CASSRGTGTDTQYF.

This clone was seen a handful of times. This chain joins TRBV7-2 and TRBJ2-7; a possible D gene is TRBD1 (6 bases). Germline V gene data show CDR1 as SGHTA and CDR2 as FQGNSA. Between the trimmed V and J ends, which lost 2 bases and 9 bases, there was a span of 14 bases. The CDR3 contains 13 residues. This CDR3 reads CASSLQPGTLQYF. Here the CDR3 DNA reads TGTGCCAGCAGCTTACAGCCCGGGACACTGCAGTACTTC. Full variable domain (missing parts from reference TRBV7-2 and TRBJ2-7): GAGVSQSPSNKVTEKGKDVELRCDPISGHTALYWYRQSLGQGLEFLIYFQGNSAPDKSGLPSDRFSAERTGGSVSTLTIQRTQQEDSAVYLCASSLQPGTLQYFGPGTRLTVT.

This clone was seen a few times. The chain employs TRBV5-1 and TRBJ1-1, with a tentative D call TRBD1 (6 bases). The germline gives CDR1 SGHRS, CDR2 YFSETQ. V lost 4 bases and J lost 3, with 13 bases in between. The CDR3 spans 14 residues. CDR3 sequence reads: CASSVNRDHTEAFF. CDR3 nucleotide sequence: TGCGCCAGCAGCGTGAACAGGGACCACACTGAAGCTTTCTTT.

The chain has TRBV9 and TRBJ2-1; D is unclear. The V end lost 3 bases, the J end lost 10 bases, and 14 bases lay between the germline ends. Germline loops: CDR1 SGDLS, CDR2 YYNGEE. CDR3 length equals 13 residues. In DNA, the CDR3 is TGTGCCAGCAGCGATCCGAGCGCCTACGAGCAGTTCTTC. Amino acids: CASSDPSAYEQFF.

This clone has just a few counts. The rearrangement uses TRBV7-2 and TRBJ2-1; TRBD2 aligns across 8 bases. V lost 6 bases and J lost 1; bases outside the gene matches: 5. The CDR3 covers 15 residues. Germline CDR1 is SGHTA and CDR2 is FQGNSA. CDR3 sequence reads: CASRGLDGSYNEQFF. In DNA, the CDR3 is TGTGCCAGCAGGGGACTAGACGGGTCCTACAATGAGCAGTTCTTC.

The chain recombines TRBV2 with TRBJ1-2, with D possibly matching TRBD1 (5 bases). CDR1 and CDR2 (germline): SNHLY, FYNNEI. The length of the CDR3 is 15 residues. V was clipped by 2 bases and J by 8 bases, with 18 bases between them. DNA for the CDR3: TGTGCCAGCAGTGAACCGGCCAACCGCTGGGGGGGCTACACCTTC. This translates into CASSEPANRWGGYTF.

The V call is TRBV5-1, the J call TRBJ2-3; D is unresolved. CDR1 is SGHRS, CDR2 YFSETQ, per germline. The CDR3 is 14 amino acids. The V end was cut by 4 bases, the J end by 4 bases, with 13 bases between. CDR3 protein: CASSPLPGSDTQYF. The CDR3 region has the DNA TGCGCCAGCAGCCCCTTGCCGGGTTCAGATACGCAGTATTTT.

This clone has at least ten counts. The chain employs TRBV13 and TRBJ1-1, with 8 nucleotides matching TRBD1. Germline V gene lookup returns CDR1 PRHDT and CDR2 FYEKMQ (reference sequence). After removal of 4 bases from V and 11 bases from J, the junction contained 6 bases not matched to a gene. There are 12 residues in the CDR3. The CDR3, as DNA: TGTGCCAGCAGCTCGTGGACAGGGAGGGCTTTCTTT. Translated: CASSSWTGRAFF. Combining the CDR3 with reference TRBV13 and TRBJ1-1 gives the whole variable domain AAGVIQSPRHLIKEKRETATLKCYPIPRHDTVYWYQQGPGQDPQFLISFYEKMQSDKGSIPDRFSAQQFSDYHSELNMSSLELGDSALYFCASSSWTGRAFFGQGTRLTVV.

The V call is TRBV4-3, the J call TRBJ1-1; D unclear. The V gene lost 6 bases and the J gene lost 4 bases, with 12 bases spanning the gap. Looked up from germline, CDR1 is LGHNA and CDR2 is YSLEER. CDR3 length equals 13 residues. CDR3 loop: CASRATAGTEAFF. The CDR3 region has the DNA TGCGCCAGCAGGGCGACGGCAGGCACTGAAGCTTTCTTT.